The present T cell receptor (beta chain) was sequenced within a study of shared clonotypes between healthy human individuals. Study-level background: A donor's plate count was three for CD4 naive and three for CD4 memory; CD8 naive had two and CD8 memory one.

Sequencing was performed with immunoSEQ multiplex PCR; in TCRdb, only in-frame clones are kept and a portion is missing. The table lists about 2.3 million clones, approximately 95% of them singletons. This CDR3 has 13 amino acids. Germline CDR1 is LNHNV and CDR2 is YYDKDF (reference sequence). V was clipped by 5 bases and J by 5 bases, with 12 bases between them. J is TRBJ1-2 and V is TRBV15, with TRBD1 as a possible D gene (6 bases). The clonotype was recovered from a man in his late teens or twenties in good health. Some clones in this sample may be carry-over from other donors' samples. What was sequenced was naive CD4+ T cells from PBMCs. Subset: CD45RA+ positively selected. CDR3 bases: TGTGCCACCAGCCCGGGGAGGGGGTATGGCTACACCTTC. This gives the protein CATSPGRGYGYTF. Full variable domain (rest looked up from reference TRBV15 and TRBJ1-2): DAMVIQNPRYQVTQFGKPVTLSCSQTLNHNVMYWYQQKSSQAPKLLFHYYDKDFNNEADTPDNFQSRRPNTSFCFLDIRSPGLGDTAMYLCATSPGRGYGYTFGSGTRLTVV.